This T cell receptor (beta chain) was recorded in a study of spatial heterogeneity in lung cancer. TCRdb re-called the 5' RACE reads through MiXCR, storing one row per CDR3 protein. The sample yields 110,000 or so distinct CDR3 sequences, 10% to 13% seen once. Broader study findings: Follow-up blood showed ubiquitous expanded tumor TCRs less than blood at resection did.

Time point indicated: blood at routine non-recurrence follow-up after resection. Without sorting, whole RNA was sequenced from tumor, nontumor lung or frozen PBMC. This clonotype occurred a few times. What it recognizes is unknown. An end of the junction does not agree with germline; a read error may underlie this. The clonotype originates from a female donor with early-stage non-small cell lung cancer. The source was PBMCs, collected at follow-up.

The CDR3 DNA reads TGTGCTAGCAGCTCGTCACTAGCGCAAAGCAATGAGCAGTTCTTC. As protein: CASSSSLAQSNEQFF. This chain connects TRBV7-7 to TRBJ2-1; TRBD2 matches 7 bases. From germline, CDR1 is SSHAT and CDR2 FNYEAQ (reference sequence). The CDR3 consists of 15 residues. Combining the CDR3 with reference TRBV7-7 and TRBJ2-1 gives the whole variable domain GAGVSQSPRYKVTKRGQDVTLRCDPISSHATLYWYQQALGQGPEFLTYFNYEAQPDKSGLPSDRFSAERPEGSISTLTIQRTEQRDSAMYRCASSSSLAQSNEQFFGPGTRLTVL.